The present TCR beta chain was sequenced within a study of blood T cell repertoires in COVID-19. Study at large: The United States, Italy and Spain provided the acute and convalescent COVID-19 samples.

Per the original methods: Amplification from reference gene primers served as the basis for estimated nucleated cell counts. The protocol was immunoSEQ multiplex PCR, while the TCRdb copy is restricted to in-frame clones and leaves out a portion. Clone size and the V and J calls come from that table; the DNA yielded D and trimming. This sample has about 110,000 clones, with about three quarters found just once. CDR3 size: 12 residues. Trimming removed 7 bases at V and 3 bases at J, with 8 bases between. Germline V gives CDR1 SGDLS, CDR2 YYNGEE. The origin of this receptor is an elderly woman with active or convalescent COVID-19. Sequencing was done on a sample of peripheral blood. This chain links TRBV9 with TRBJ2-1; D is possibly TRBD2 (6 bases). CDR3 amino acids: CASGTLYNEQFF. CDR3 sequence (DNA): TGTGCCAGCGGGACTCTCTACAATGAGCAGTTCTTC.